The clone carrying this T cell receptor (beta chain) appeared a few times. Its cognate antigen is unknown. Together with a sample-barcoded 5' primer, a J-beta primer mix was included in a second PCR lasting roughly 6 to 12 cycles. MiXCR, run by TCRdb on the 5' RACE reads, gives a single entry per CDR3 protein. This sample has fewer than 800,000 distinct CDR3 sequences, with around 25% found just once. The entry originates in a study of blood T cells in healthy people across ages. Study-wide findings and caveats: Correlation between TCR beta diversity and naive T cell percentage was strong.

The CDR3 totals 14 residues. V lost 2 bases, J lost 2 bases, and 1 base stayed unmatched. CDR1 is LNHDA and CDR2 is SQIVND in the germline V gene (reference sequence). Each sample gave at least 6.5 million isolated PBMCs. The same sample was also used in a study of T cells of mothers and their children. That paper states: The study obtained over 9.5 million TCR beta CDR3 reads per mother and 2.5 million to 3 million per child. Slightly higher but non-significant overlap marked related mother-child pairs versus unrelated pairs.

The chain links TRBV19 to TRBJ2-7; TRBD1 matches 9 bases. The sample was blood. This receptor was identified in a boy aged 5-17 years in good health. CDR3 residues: CASSIWTGAYEQYF. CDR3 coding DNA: TGTGCCAGTAGTATATGGACAGGGGCCTACGAGCAGTACTTC.